A single T cell receptor beta chain is shown here with its context. The antigen is unknown. The entry originates in a study of shared clonotypes between healthy human individuals. Findings and limits, study-wide: Non-shared clonotypes displayed generation probabilities falling below those of clonotypes present in all four donors.

The CDR3 runs 13 residues. CDR1 MGHDK and CDR2 SYGVNS come from the germline V gene. V lost 6 bases and J lost 10; bases outside the gene matches: 4. Using immunoSEQ multiplex PCR, the repertoire was profiled, and TCRdb retains in-frame clones only, with some absent. The sample has 400,000 to 600,000 clones, approximately 95% seen once; the top ten hold 0.05% to 0.07%. This rearrangement joins TRBV25-1 to TRBJ1-6; TRBD1 agrees at 9 bases. The receptor's source is a woman in her twenties or thirties in good health. Specimen: naive CD4+ T cells sorted from blood. Stated subset: CD45RA+ positively selected. The CDR3 loop is CASSGQGYSPLHF. The CDR3 DNA sequence: TGTGCCAGCAGCGGACAGGGGTACTCACCCCTCCACTTT.